This TCR beta chain was sequenced during a study of cytomegalovirus exposure and HLA in healthy donors. The study, taken as a whole, reports: Follow-up analysis seemed to connect common viral pathogens with several of the most significant clusters identified. It was shown in a later analysis that HLA-associated TCR beta chains were more clonally expanded than other, equally common chains. Many donors carried some public TCRs, although rarity characterized most TCR sequences. According to the study, about 180 TCR beta chains were cytomegalovirus-associated.

For this clone: Its antigen is as yet unknown.

Germline lookup yields CDR1 LGHNA and CDR2 YNFKEQ. Between the trimmed V and J ends, which lost 1 base and 5 bases, there was a span of 12 bases. CDR3 length: 16 amino acids. The PCR had 60 Vbeta and 13 Jbeta primers. Using immunoSEQ multiplex PCR, the repertoire was profiled, and TCRdb retains in-frame clones only, with some absent. The sample lists under 150,000 clones, around 84% occurring once. The chain combines TRBV4-2 with TRBJ1-6; tentative D call: TRBD1 (6 bases). Sequenced input: PBMCs. The clonotype originates from a man aged 45-65 years in good health and CMV-seronegative. The CDR3 DNA sequence: TGTGCCAGCAGCCAAGGAAGGGGGGGAGATAATTCACCCCTCCACTTT. This codes for CASSQGRGGDNSPLHF.